The clone carrying this TCR beta chain was picked up many times. Unique molecular identifiers were incorporated when the TCRbeta library was constructed. TCRdb ran MiXCR on the PCR reads and lists one entry per CDR3 protein. The sample has approximately 98,000 distinct CDR3 sequences; roughly 6.1% are singletons. The data are from a study of T-cell reconstitution after alpha-beta-depleted transplantation in children. The V end was cut by 5 bases, the J end by 3 bases, with 8 bases between. CDR3 length: 12 amino acids. The germline CDR1 and CDR2 sequences are SGHTA and FQGNSA. This specimen was PBMCs, mostly from graft donor cells, taken 360 days after TCRalphabeta/CD19-depleted stem cell transplant. V gene TRBV7-2 combines with J gene TRBJ2-7; D remains ambiguous. The sequence came from a male patient aged 2-9 years who had a stem cell transplant for acute lymphoblastic leukemia, so the T cells may come from the graft donor. The DNA of the CDR3 is TGTGCCAGCAGCGTGAGCGACTACGAGCAGTACTTC. It yields the protein CASSVSDYEQYF.